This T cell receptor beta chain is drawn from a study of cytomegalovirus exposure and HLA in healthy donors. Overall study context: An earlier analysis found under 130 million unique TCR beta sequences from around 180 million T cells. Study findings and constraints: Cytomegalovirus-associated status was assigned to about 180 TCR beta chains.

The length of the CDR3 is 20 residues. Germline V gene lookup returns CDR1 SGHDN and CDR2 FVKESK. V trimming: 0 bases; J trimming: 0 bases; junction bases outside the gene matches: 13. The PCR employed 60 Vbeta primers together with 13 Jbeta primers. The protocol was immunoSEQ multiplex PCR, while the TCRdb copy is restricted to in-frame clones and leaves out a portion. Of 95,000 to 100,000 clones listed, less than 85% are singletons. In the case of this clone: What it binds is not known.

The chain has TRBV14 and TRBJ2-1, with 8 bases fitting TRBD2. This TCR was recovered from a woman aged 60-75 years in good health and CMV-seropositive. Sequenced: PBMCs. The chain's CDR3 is CASSQDPSGPPYSSYNEQFF. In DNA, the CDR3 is TGTGCCAGCAGCCAAGATCCTAGCGGGCCCCCTTATAGCTCCTACAATGAGCAGTTCTTC.